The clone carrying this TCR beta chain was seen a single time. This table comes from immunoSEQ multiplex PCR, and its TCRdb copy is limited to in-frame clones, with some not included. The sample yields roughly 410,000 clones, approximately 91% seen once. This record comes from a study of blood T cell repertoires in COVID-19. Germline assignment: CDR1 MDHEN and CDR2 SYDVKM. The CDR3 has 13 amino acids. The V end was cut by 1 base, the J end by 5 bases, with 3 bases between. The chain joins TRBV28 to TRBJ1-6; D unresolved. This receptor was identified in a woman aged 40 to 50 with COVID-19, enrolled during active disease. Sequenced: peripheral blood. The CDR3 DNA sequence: TGTGCCAGCAGTTTATCAAATAATTCACCCCTCCACTTT. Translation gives CASSLSNNSPLHF.